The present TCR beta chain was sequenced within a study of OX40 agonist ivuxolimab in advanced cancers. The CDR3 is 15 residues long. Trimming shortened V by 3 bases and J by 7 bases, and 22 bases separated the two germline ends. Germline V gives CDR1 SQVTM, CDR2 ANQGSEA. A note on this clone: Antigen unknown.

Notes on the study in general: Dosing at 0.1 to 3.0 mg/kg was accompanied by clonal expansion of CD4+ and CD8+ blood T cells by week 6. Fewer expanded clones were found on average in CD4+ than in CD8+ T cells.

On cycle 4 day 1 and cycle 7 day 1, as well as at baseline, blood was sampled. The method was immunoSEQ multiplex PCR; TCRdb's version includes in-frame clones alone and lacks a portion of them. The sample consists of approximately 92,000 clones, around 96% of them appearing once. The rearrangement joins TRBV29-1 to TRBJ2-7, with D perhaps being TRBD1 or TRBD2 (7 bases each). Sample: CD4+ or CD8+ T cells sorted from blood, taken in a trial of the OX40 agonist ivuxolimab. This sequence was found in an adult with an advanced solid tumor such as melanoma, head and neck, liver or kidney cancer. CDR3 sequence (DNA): TGCAGCGTTGAGGCGGGGGACAGTCTGACCCAGGAGCAGTACTTC. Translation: CSVEAGDSLTQEQYF.